This note documents a single TCR beta chain sequence. The sample comes from a study of OX40 agonist ivuxolimab in advanced cancers. Germline assignment: CDR1 GTSNPN and CDR2 SVGIG (reference sequence). Trimming removed 4 bases at V and 2 bases at J, with 9 bases between. CDR3 length: 12 residues. Data came from immunoSEQ multiplex PCR; TCRdb stores just in-frame clones and leaves some out. The sample holds tens of thousands of clones, around 90% seen once. The clonotype originates from an adult with an advanced solid tumor such as melanoma, head and neck, liver or kidney cancer. Here the sequenced sample was CD4+ or CD8+ T cells sorted from blood, taken in a trial of the OX40 agonist ivuxolimab. The chain is built from TRBV30 and TRBJ2-7; either TRBD1 or TRBD2 may fit D (5 bases each). CDR3 DNA: TGTGCCTGGACGGGGCCCACCTACGAGCAGTACTTC. Amino acids: CAWTGPTYEQYF.